Listed here is a single T cell receptor beta chain. TCRdb keeps only in-frame clones here, not all; method: immunoSEQ multiplex PCR. The table has 95,000 to 150,000 clones, 91% seen once. The sample originates from a study of T cell responses to AZD1222 COVID-19 vaccine. The material was peripheral blood, obtained on day 0 of AZD1222 vaccination. The clonotype comes from an adult in good health.

The CDR3 region has the DNA TGTGCCATCCCAGGAGTGGGCAATCAGCCCCAGCATTTT. Translating it yields CAIPGVGNQPQHF. The genes are TRBV28 and TRBJ1-5; no clear D gene. Germline CDR1 MDHEN, CDR2 SYDVKM. This CDR3 is 13 amino acids long. V lost 10 bases, J lost 2 bases, and 12 bases lay in between.